The text below deals with one TCR beta chain. Looked up from germline, CDR1 is MNHNS and CDR2 is SASEGT. CDR3 size: 13 residues. V dropped 11 bases and J dropped 5 bases, with 19 bases sitting between them. This sample was included in a study of shared clonotypes between healthy human individuals. The data were produced by immunoSEQ multiplex PCR, yet TCRdb's version contains in-frame clones alone and is incomplete. The profile shows about 2,500,000 clones, around nine tenths of them singletons. This TCR derives from a man between 18 and 29 years old in good health. This rearrangement joins TRBV6-1 to TRBJ2-7; D unresolved. Sequencing was performed on naive CD4+ T cells sorted from blood. Subset reported: CD45RA+ positively selected. This chain's CDR3 is CAAHGTPGNEQYF. As DNA, the CDR3 is TGTGCCGCCCACGGAACCCCGGGTAACGAGCAGTACTTC.